The 27 T cell receptor beta chains listed next were all sequenced from one sample in a study of T cell responses to AZD1222 COVID-19 vaccine. TCRdb's table, derived via immunoSEQ multiplex PCR, lists solely in-frame clones and lacks some. Of tens of thousands of clones listed, almost 80% are singletons. This sample comprised peripheral blood, obtained on day 0 of AZD1222 vaccination. The receptors shown here come from an adult in good health.

The V and J genes are TRBV10-3 and TRBJ1-5, with D tentatively TRBD1 (5 bases). The germline gives CDR1 ENHRY, CDR2 SYGVKD. The CDR3 is 16 residues long. Trimming removed 0 bases at V and 5 bases at J, with 14 bases between. The CDR3 DNA follows: TGTGCCATCAGTGAGTCTCTAGGGGTCGGCGATCAGCCCCAGCATTTT. It is translated as CAISESLGVGDQPQHF.

The rearrangement uses TRBV30 and TRBJ2-6; 7 bases are shared with TRBD1. V was pared by 2 bases and J by 4 bases, with 5 bases of the junction left unmatched. This CDR3 spans 15 amino acids. The germline V gene has CDR1 GTSNPN and CDR2 SVGIG (reference sequence). The CDR3 protein is CAWSSRGRGANVLTF. The CDR3 bases are TGTGCCTGGAGTTCAAGGGGGCGCGGGGCCAACGTCCTGACTTTC. The variable domain in full, with the rest retrieved from reference TRBV30 and TRBJ2-6, is SQTIHQWPATLVQPVGSPLSLECTVEGTSNPNLYWYRQAAGRGLQLLFYSVGIGQISSEVPQNLSASRPQDRQFILSSKKLLLSDSGFYLCAWSSRGRGANVLTFGAGSRLTVL.

This rearrangement joins TRBV24-1 to TRBJ2-2, with D tentatively TRBD1 (6 bases). The V end was cut by 1 base, the J end by 5 bases, with 13 bases between. Germline loops: CDR1 KGHDR, CDR2 SFDVKD. The CDR3 has 16 residues. CDR3 sequence (DNA): TGTGCCACCAGTGATTTTAGGGGACAAGGTACCGGGGAGCTGTTTTTT. As protein: CATSDFRGQGTGELFF.

CDR3 coding DNA: TGCAGCATCAGGGAGGGCTATGGCTACACCTTC. Translation gives CSIREGYGYTF. V usage is TRBV29-1 and J usage is TRBJ1-2, with a weak D call TRBD1 (5 bases). The ends were cut back, 8 bases at V and 4 bases at J, with 11 bases in the middle. The CDR3 has 11 residues. Looked up from germline, CDR1 is SQVTM and CDR2 is ANQGSEA.

The chain recombines TRBV5-5 with TRBJ1-6, with D possibly being TRBD1 (5 bases). Germline CDR1 reads SGHKS; CDR2 reads YYEKEE (reference sequence). This CDR3 has 14 residues. Deletions cut 4 bases from V and 8 bases from J, with 13 bases between. This CDR3 reads CASSMVARDSPLHF. The CDR3 nucleotides are TGTGCCAGCAGCATGGTTGCCAGGGATTCACCCCTCCACTTT.

In nucleotides, the CDR3 is TGTGCCAGCAGTTCCGCAGGGGACTATGGCTACACCTTC. This translates into CASSSAGDYGYTF. The rearrangement joins TRBV6-5 to TRBJ1-2; a weak D match, TRBD1 (6 bases). The CDR3 runs 13 residues. The ends were cut back, 4 bases at V and 3 bases at J, with 9 bases in the middle. The germline V gene has CDR1 MNHEY and CDR2 SVGAGI.

The CDR3 DNA reads TGTGCCAGCAGCGCCGACAGGGGGAGAGGCGGGGAGCTGTTTTTT. Its translation: CASSADRGRGGELFF. J is TRBJ2-2 and V is TRBV5-6; 9 nucleotides align to TRBD1. The V gene's germline CDR1 is SGHDT and CDR2 YYEEEE. The CDR3 extends over 15 amino acids. V shed 4 bases, J shed 7 bases, and the junction held 8 bases outside the gene matches.

The J gene is TRBJ1-1, the V gene TRBV11-2, with 10 nucleotides matching TRBD1. Germline lookup yields CDR1 SGHAT and CDR2 FQNNGV. The CDR3 has 16 amino acids. The trim removed 4 bases at V and 2 bases at J, leaving 7 bases unmatched. CDR3 loop: CASSSRDRGINTEAFF. The CDR3, as DNA: TGTGCCAGCAGCTCCCGGGACAGGGGTATTAACACTGAAGCTTTCTTT.

This sequence joins TRBV18 and TRBJ2-7, with 9 positions matching TRBD2. The CDR3 spans 15 residues. V lost 2 bases to trimming and J lost 4 bases; unmatched junction nucleotides: 6. Germline V gene lookup returns CDR1 KGHSH and CDR2 LQKENI. CDR3 in amino acids: CASSPTTSGVYEQYF. The CDR3 DNA sequence: TGTGCCAGCTCACCAACGACTAGCGGTGTTTACGAGCAGTACTTC.

The chain couples TRBV28 to TRBJ1-1; D is undetermined. The V end lost 6 bases, the J end lost 4 bases, and 6 bases lay between the germline ends. The germline gives CDR1 MDHEN, CDR2 SYDVKM. The CDR3 is 11 amino acids. The CDR3 loop is CASRTSTEAFF. The CDR3, as DNA: TGTGCCAGCAGGACAAGCACTGAAGCTTTCTTT.

The chain employs TRBV5-1 and TRBJ2-3, with D hard to call. The germline CDR1 and CDR2 sequences are SGHRS and YFSETQ. With 2 bases removed from V and 2 bases from J, the gap between germline ends came to 9 bases. The CDR3 extends over 14 amino acids. The CDR3 spells CASSLESPTDTQYF. The CDR3, as DNA: TGCGCCAGCAGCTTAGAAAGTCCCACAGATACGCAGTATTTT.

This chain links TRBV19 with TRBJ1-2; a possible D gene is TRBD1 (6 bases). CDR3 length equals 14 residues. V was pared by 9 bases and J by 4 bases, with 18 bases between. CDR1 and CDR2 (germline): LNHDA, SQIVND (reference sequence). CDR3 nucleotides: TGTGCCAGCAGGGGACACGGAGGACCCTATGGCTACACCTTC. Translation gives CASRGHGGPYGYTF.

CDR3 nucleotide sequence: TGCGCCAGCAGTGGGGCGCTGAATGAAAAACTGTTTTTT. It codes for CASSGALNEKLFF. This chain joins TRBV4-1 and TRBJ1-4, with D possibly TRBD1 on 5 matching bases. The ends were cut back, 6 bases at V and 5 bases at J, with 10 bases in the middle. The CDR3 has 13 amino acids. Germline V lookup: CDR1 MGHRA, CDR2 YSYEKL.

V gene TRBV6-5 combines with J gene TRBJ2-2, with D possibly matching TRBD1 (6 bases). The CDR3 totals 13 residues. Trimming took off 6 bases at V and 7 bases at J, with 12 bases between the two ends. Germline lookup yields CDR1 MNHEY and CDR2 SVGAGI. CDR3 nucleotide sequence: TGTGCCAGCAGGACACAGGGTATCGGGGAGCTGTTTTTT. It translates to CASRTQGIGELFF.

The V gene is TRBV10-1, the J gene TRBJ2-5; D is tentatively TRBD1 or TRBD2 (6 bases each). CDR3 length: 15 residues. Germline V lookup: CDR1 WNHNN, CDR2 SYGVQD (reference sequence). Deletions cut 4 bases from V and 2 bases from J, with 14 bases between. CDR3 residues: CASSGDEGGQETQYF. DNA for the CDR3: TGCGCCAGCAGTGGGGATGAAGGGGGGCAAGAGACCCAGTACTTC.

CDR3 DNA sequence: TGTGCCATCAGTGAGGGGGCAGGGAATCAGCCCCAGCATTTT. This sequence encodes CAISEGAGNQPQHF. The chain carries TRBV10-3 and TRBJ1-5; D possibly corresponds to TRBD1 (5 bases). The germline V and J ends were trimmed by 2 bases and 4 bases, with 9 bases remaining between them. Germline V gene lookup returns CDR1 ENHRY and CDR2 SYGVKD. The CDR3 contains 14 residues.

The chain uses TRBV30 and TRBJ2-5, with 10 bases lining up with TRBD1. V was pared by 6 bases and J by 4 bases, with 5 bases of the junction left unmatched. The CDR3 has 13 amino acids. Germline lookup yields CDR1 GTSNPN and CDR2 SVGIG (reference sequence). The CDR3 loop is CACSDRGPETQYF. CDR3 sequence (DNA): TGTGCCTGCTCCGACAGGGGGCCAGAGACCCAGTACTTC.

The chain carries TRBV15 and TRBJ2-3; weak D call: TRBD2 (6 bases). This CDR3 region has 14 residues. V dropped 3 bases and J dropped 8 bases, with 15 bases sitting between them. From germline, CDR1 is LNHNV and CDR2 YYDKDF (reference sequence). CDR3 sequence (DNA): TGTGCCACCAGCAGTGAAAAGATAGCGGTTACGCAGTATTTT. Protein sequence: CATSSEKIAVTQYF. The whole variable domain, filled in from reference TRBV15 and TRBJ2-3, reads DAMVIQNPRYQVTQFGKPVTLSCSQTLNHNVMYWYQQKSSQAPKLLFHYYDKDFNNEADTPDNFQSRRPNTSFCFLDIRSPGLGDTAMYLCATSSEKIAVTQYFGPGTRLTVL.

This sequence joins TRBV19 and TRBJ2-1, with 9 bases identical to TRBD2. The CDR3 consists of 15 residues. Germline V gives CDR1 LNHDA, CDR2 SQIVND (reference sequence). Trimming took 5 bases from V and 5 from J; bases not matched to a gene: 7. This chain's CDR3 is CASSPEAGGHNEQFF. CDR3 bases: TGTGCCAGTAGTCCCGAGGCGGGAGGGCACAATGAGCAGTTCTTC.

Here the CDR3 DNA reads TGTGCCAGCAGTTTACCAGGGGGTGGCAATCAGCCCCAGCATTTT. It specifies CASSLPGGGNQPQHF. The rearrangement joins TRBV28 to TRBJ1-5; the match to TRBD1 covers 7 bases. The germline V gene encodes CDR1 MDHEN and CDR2 SYDVKM. This CDR3 spans 15 amino acids. V shed 2 bases, J shed 2 bases, and the junction held 3 bases outside the gene matches.

V gene TRBV24-1 combines with J gene TRBJ2-1; 8 bases fit TRBD1. J gave up 2 bases and V 7 bases, and 6 bases lay outside the gene matches. The CDR3 loop spans 15 amino acids. CDR1 and CDR2 (germline): KGHDR, SFDVKD. The CDR3 DNA reads TGTGCCACCAGCGGACAGGGAAAAACCTACAATGAGCAGTTCTTC. Translated, it gives CATSGQGKTYNEQFF.

The sample holds many counts of this clone. The J gene is TRBJ2-7, the V gene TRBV2; 9 nucleotides agree with TRBD2. CDR3 size: 16 residues. The ends lost 5 bases at V and 6 bases at J; junction bases unmatched: 14. The germline V gene has CDR1 SNHLY and CDR2 FYNNEI. CDR3 protein: CASSFVEVAGVGEQYF. CDR3 bases: TGTGCCAGCAGTTTTGTCGAGGTAGCGGGAGTGGGCGAGCAGTACTTC.

This clone was seen once. V usage is TRBV5-5 and J usage is TRBJ1-2, with 7 nucleotides matching TRBD1. With V trimmed by 1 base and J by 0 bases, 6 bases remained unmatched. The CDR3 has 16 residues. The V gene's germline CDR1 is SGHKS and CDR2 YYEKEE (reference sequence). The DNA of the CDR3 is TGTGCCAGCAGCTTGTACCGGGACAGTCCTAACTATGGCTACACCTTC. Its protein is CASSLYRDSPNYGYTF.

The chain employs TRBV12-2 and TRBJ2-2. TRBV12-2 is described as a pseudogene. The CDR3 loop spans 14 amino acids. DNA of the CDR3: TGTGCAAGTCGTTTAGCGGGGTACACCGGGGAGCTGTTTTTT. Residues: CASRLAGYTGELFF.

This chain links TRBV13 with TRBJ1-1, with D possibly matching TRBD1 (5 bases). The CDR3 loop spans 14 amino acids. CDR1 is PRHDT and CDR2 is FYEKMQ in the germline V gene (reference sequence). Trimming took 3 bases from V and 3 from J, leaving 11 bases between them. CDR3 loop: CASSFRVGYTEAFF. In nucleotides, the CDR3 is TGTGCCAGCAGCTTCAGGGTAGGTTACACTGAAGCTTTCTTT.

The CDR3 DNA follows: TGTGCCAGCAGTTTACCCAGCTATGGCTACACCTTC. Residues: CASSLPSYGYTF. The chain combines TRBV28 with TRBJ1-2, with D uncertain. The CDR3 runs 12 residues. Deletions cut 2 bases from V and 4 bases from J, with 5 bases between. Germline CDR1 reads MDHEN; CDR2 reads SYDVKM.

This clone was seen more than once but under ten times. The chain employs TRBV5-4 and TRBJ1-4; D gene ambiguous. The CDR3 consists of 14 residues. The germline V and J ends were trimmed by 4 bases and 0 bases, with 7 bases remaining between them. The germline V gene has CDR1 SGHNT and CDR2 YYREEE (reference sequence). The CDR3 coding sequence is TGTGCCAGCAGCCTGGACGCAACTAATGAAAAACTGTTTTTT. It codes for CASSLDATNEKLFF.